This TCR beta chain was sequenced in a study of T cell repertoires in cytomegalovirus infection (dated by TCRdb to the late 2010s). About the investigation overall: Donor HLA type was relevant to the analysis, as public TCR beta signatures indicated carriage of CMV infection together with the matching HLA type. The study at large found these results: Cumulative frequency of public TCR beta family members discriminated carriers of CMV infection plus the relevant HLA type in this cohort and an independent approximately 350-donor cohort. The ex vivo response was dominated by HLA-C-restricted CMV-specific TCR beta clonotypes, which also provided the single most frequent clonotype in two of eight donors.

The sample holds many counts of this clonotype. What antigen it recognizes has not been identified. No base-level quality is on record; no much larger clone is a single base apart. V loses 5 bases, J loses 3 bases, and the germline ends lie 20 bases apart. The CDR3 numbers 16 residues from cysteine through phenylalanine. Just the 48-base CDR3 DNA is kept, in frame starting at base 1. Sequences MNHNY (CDR1) and SVGAGI (CDR2) are obtained from the germline V gene (reference sequence). The sequencer listed for this sample is Illumina HiSeq 1500. Through fastp at Q25 and MiXCR, TCRdb rebuilt clones from the public reads, retaining in-frame beta chains. Each CDR3 protein appears once, grouped with its most common genes and DNA. This sample has around 210,000 distinct CDR3 sequences in its table, and about 5.9% of those were observed once. The ten largest make up around 6.9% of the sample.

This TCR was recovered from a human donor in good health (CMV status not recorded). Some clones in this sample may be carry-over from other donors' samples. Material: PBMCs. The rearrangement combines TRBV6-6 with TRBJ2-7; D gene: possibly TRBD2, on 6 matching bases. The nucleotide sequence reads as follows: TGTGCCAGCAGTCTACCGGAGGGGCTCCCTTACTACGAGCAGTACTTC. It translates as CASSLPEGLPYYEQYF.